Listed below are T cell receptor beta chains from one sample, sequenced in a study of breast tumors, draining lymph nodes, adjacent tissues. TCRdb re-called the multiplex PCR reads with MiXCR, one entry per CDR3 protein. The table has 120,000 to 150,000 distinct CDR3 sequences, 32% seen once. Material: axillary lymph node tissue. The source of these receptors is a female donor with breast cancer. Some clones in this sample may be carry-over from other donors' samples. Each CDR3 is given with its conserved first and last residue. A D gene is named only where the DNA matches it firmly. Where a row states a size, it is once, few, many or the class of an expanded clone; other rows omit it.

TRBJ1-2,many,-,TRBV7-8,CASSGSSHWGYTF,TGTGCCAGCAGTGGCAGCAGCCACTGGGGCTACACCTTC
TRBJ1-4,many,-,TRBV7-9,CASSLGQGGDNEKLFF,TGTGCCAGCAGCCTCGGGCAGGGAGGCGATAATGAAAAACTGTTTTTT
TRBJ2-3,many,-,TRBV15,CATSRALFPGSGSTDTQYF,TGTGCCACCAGCAGAGCCCTTTTCCCCGGTTCCGGGAGCACAGATACGCAGTATTTT
TRBJ1-1,many,-,TRBV5-1,CASSLGVNTEAFF,TGCGCCAGCAGCTTGGGGGTGAACACTGAAGCTTTCTTT
TRBJ1-3,many,TRBD1,TRBV2,CASSSQTGGGGNTIYF,TGTGCCAGCAGTTCTCAGACAGGGGGCGGTGGAAACACCATATATTTT
TRBJ2-6,many,-,TRBV5-1,CASSLETGGVVGANVLTF,TGCGCCAGCAGCTTGGAAACAGGGGGGGTAGTCGGGGCCAACGTCCTGACTTTC
TRBJ2-7,many,-,TRBV12-3/TRBV12-4,CASSPDGVRREQYF,TGTGCCAGCAGTCCGGACGGGGTTAGGCGCGAGCAGTACTTC
TRBJ2-2,many,-,TRBV5-1,CASSLEGGLNTGELFF,TGCGCCAGCAGCTTGGAGGGGGGGCTGAACACCGGGGAGCTGTTTTTT
TRBJ1-6,-,-,TRBV2,CASSEEAGMASPLHF,TGTGCCAGCAGTGAAGAAGCAGGGATGGCTTCACCCCTCCACTTT
TRBJ1-4,many,-,TRBV11-2,CASSLERWEKLFF,TGTGCCAGCAGCTTAGAACGGTGGGAAAAACTGTTTTTT
TRBJ1-5,-,-,TRBV28,CATIYGGSQPQHF,TGTGCCACAATTTACGGCGGGTCTCAGCCCCAGCATTTT
TRBJ1-6,many,-,TRBV20-1,CSARGRRADNSPLHF,TGCAGTGCTAGAGGTCGCCGGGCCGATAATTCACCCCTCCACTTT
TRBJ1-2,-,TRBD1,TRBV7-9,CASSTRDRGHDGYPF,TGTGCCAGCAGCACCCGGGACAGGGGGCACGATGGCTACCCCTTC
TRBJ1-1,-,-,TRBV27,CASSLRPGTNTEAFF,TGTGCCAGCAGTTTAAGGCCAGGTACGAACACTGAAGCTTTCTTT
TRBJ2-3,many,TRBD1,TRBV7-8,CASSLSGWGQPSTDTQYF,TGTGCCAGCAGCTTATCTGGCTGGGGACAGCCTAGCACAGATACGCAGTATTTT
TRBJ1-6,-,TRBD1,TRBV20-1,CSARDGQGESSPLHF,TGCAGTGCTAGAGATGGACAGGGGGAGAGTTCACCCCTCCACTTT